This T cell receptor (beta chain) emerged from a study of OX40 agonist ivuxolimab in advanced cancers. Sequencing used immunoSEQ multiplex PCR; TCRdb keeps in-frame clones, though not all of them. The data hold 20,000 to 25,000 clones, with about 80% observed a single time. This CDR3 has 13 amino acids. With V trimmed by 0 bases and J by 7 bases, 2 bases remained unmatched. CDR1 and CDR2 from the germline V gene are SGDLS and YYNGEE. This sequence was found in an adult with an advanced solid tumor such as melanoma, head and neck, liver or kidney cancer. The rearrangement links TRBV9 to TRBJ2-7; 9 bases map to TRBD1. The sample was CD4+ or CD8+ T cells sorted from blood, taken in a trial of the OX40 agonist ivuxolimab. CDR3 protein: CASSVGDRGEQYF. The CDR3 DNA reads as TGTGCCAGCAGCGTAGGAGACAGGGGGGAGCAGTACTTC.